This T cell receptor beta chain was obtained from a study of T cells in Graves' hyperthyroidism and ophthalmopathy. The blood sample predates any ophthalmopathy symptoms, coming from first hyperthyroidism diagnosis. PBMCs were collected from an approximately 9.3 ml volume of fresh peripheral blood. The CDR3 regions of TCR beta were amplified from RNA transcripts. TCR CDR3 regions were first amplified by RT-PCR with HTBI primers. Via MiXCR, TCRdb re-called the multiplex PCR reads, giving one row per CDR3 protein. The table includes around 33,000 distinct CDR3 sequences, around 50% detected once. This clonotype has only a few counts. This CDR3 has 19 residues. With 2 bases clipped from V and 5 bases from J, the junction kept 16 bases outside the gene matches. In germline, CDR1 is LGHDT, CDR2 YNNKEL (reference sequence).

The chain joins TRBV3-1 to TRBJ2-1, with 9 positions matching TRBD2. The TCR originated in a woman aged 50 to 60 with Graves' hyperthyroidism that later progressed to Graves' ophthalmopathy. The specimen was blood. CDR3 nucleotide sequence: TGTGCCAGCAGCCAACCCGGTCTTGCAAGCGGGAGGCGAAACAATGAGCAGTTCTTC. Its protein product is CASSQPGLASGRRNNEQFF.